The rows below give T cell receptor beta chains drawn from one sample of a study of CD8+CD57+ T cells in acquired aplastic anemia. MiXCR was run by TCRdb on the reads, yielding one entry per CDR3 protein. The sample shows about 220,000 distinct CDR3 sequences, 34% of them seen only once. Sequencing was performed on sorted CD4+, CD8+, or CD8+CD57+ T cells (not recorded which) from PBMCs. Source of these receptors: a human donor in good health, serving as a control. Each CDR3 is given with its conserved first and last residue. D genes are given only for firm matches. Rows give clone size only sometimes, using once, few, many, or a class for an expanded clone.

d_call: TRBD1; clone_size: -; j_call: TRBJ1-1; v_call: TRBV6-1; cdr3_nt: TGTGCCAGCACCCCGGACAGGGGGCGTGTGACTGAAGCTTTCTTT; cdr3_aa: CASTPDRGRVTEAFF
d_call: -; clone_size: many; j_call: TRBJ2-5; v_call: TRBV19; cdr3_nt: TGTGCCAGTAAGGGCAGGGGAGTGCAAGAGACCCAGTACTTC; cdr3_aa: CASKGRGVQETQYF
d_call: -; clone_size: -; j_call: TRBJ1-1; v_call: TRBV10-1; cdr3_nt: TGTGCCAGCAGCTACGGGGGCTCGAACACTGAAGCTTTCTTT; cdr3_aa: CASSYGGSNTEAFF
d_call: -; clone_size: -; j_call: TRBJ2-7; v_call: TRBV25-1; cdr3_nt: TGTGCCAGCATTGAAGGAGTGACAGCATACGAGCAGTACTTC; cdr3_aa: CASIEGVTAYEQYF
d_call: TRBD1; clone_size: -; j_call: TRBJ1-5; v_call: TRBV2; cdr3_nt: TGTGCCAGCAGGGAAGTGACCGGGACAGGCCAGCCCCAGCATTTT; cdr3_aa: CASREVTGTGQPQHF
d_call: TRBD2; clone_size: -; j_call: TRBJ2-2; v_call: TRBV19; cdr3_nt: TGTGCCAGTAGTTTTTCTAGCGGGAGGGCCGGGGAGCTGTTTTTT; cdr3_aa: CASSFSSGRAGELFF
d_call: -; clone_size: few; j_call: TRBJ2-5; v_call: TRBV18; cdr3_nt: TGTGCCAGCGGGTACCAAGAGACCCAGTACTTC; cdr3_aa: CASGYQETQYF
d_call: -; clone_size: -; j_call: TRBJ2-7; v_call: TRBV2; cdr3_nt: TGTGCCAGCAGTCTGACAGGGGACTACTACGAGCAGTACTTC; cdr3_aa: CASSLTGDYYEQYF
d_call: TRBD2; clone_size: many; j_call: TRBJ2-5; v_call: TRBV20-1; cdr3_nt: TGCAGTGCTAGGGTAGCGGGACAAGAGACCCAGTACTTC; cdr3_aa: CSARVAGQETQYF
d_call: -; clone_size: many; j_call: TRBJ1-5; v_call: TRBV15; cdr3_nt: TGTGCCACCAGCAGTAAGCTGCGACTGAGGGTCAGTCAGCCCCAGCATTTT; cdr3_aa: CATSSKLRLRVSQPQHF
d_call: -; clone_size: many; j_call: TRBJ1-1; v_call: TRBV14; cdr3_nt: TGTGCCAGCAGCCAATTCACTGAAGCTTTCTTT; cdr3_aa: CASSQFTEAFF
d_call: -; clone_size: -; j_call: TRBJ2-3; v_call: TRBV4-1; cdr3_nt: TGCGCCAGCAGCCAAGGGCCTTTGGCACCTAGCACAGATACGCAGTATTTT; cdr3_aa: CASSQGPLAPSTDTQYF
d_call: -; clone_size: many; j_call: TRBJ2-5; v_call: TRBV24-1; cdr3_nt: TGTGCCACCAGTGATTCCGGGGCAAACCAAGAGACCCAGTACTTC; cdr3_aa: CATSDSGANQETQYF
d_call: -; clone_size: few; j_call: TRBJ1-1; v_call: TRBV12-5; cdr3_nt: TGTGCTAGTGGTTTGGTATCCGGGCGGTGGAGGGGTGAAGCTTTCTTT; cdr3_aa: CASGLVSGRWRGEAFF
d_call: -; clone_size: many; j_call: TRBJ2-3; v_call: TRBV20-1; cdr3_nt: TGCAGTGCCCCTTCGTGGGGGCAATTAGATACGCAGTATTTT; cdr3_aa: CSAPSWGQLDTQYF
d_call: TRBD1; clone_size: few; j_call: TRBJ2-7; v_call: TRBV2; cdr3_nt: TGTGCCAGCCATGATGGGGGGACAGGGCACTTC; cdr3_aa: CASHDGGTGHF
d_call: -; clone_size: -; j_call: TRBJ1-5; v_call: TRBV19; cdr3_nt: TGTGCCAGTACCTTCCATGGGCGCGATCAGCCCCAGCATTTT; cdr3_aa: CASTFHGRDQPQHF
d_call: -; clone_size: -; j_call: TRBJ1-6; v_call: TRBV5-4; cdr3_nt: TGTGCCAGCAGCTCCTACGCAGGAGATAATTCACCCCTCCACTTT; cdr3_aa: CASSSYAGDNSPLHF
d_call: TRBD2; clone_size: few; j_call: TRBJ2-7; v_call: TRBV13; cdr3_nt: TGTGCCAGCAGCTTAGGGTTCCTAGCGGGGTCGGGTGAGCAGTACTTC; cdr3_aa: CASSLGFLAGSGEQYF
d_call: -; clone_size: many; j_call: TRBJ2-5; v_call: TRBV14; cdr3_nt: TGTGCCAGCAGCCAAGTAAGATTTCCCCAAGAGACCCAGTACTTC; cdr3_aa: CASSQVRFPQETQYF
d_call: -; clone_size: many; j_call: TRBJ1-2; v_call: TRBV4-2; cdr3_nt: TGTGCCAGCAGCCAACCCCCGAACTATGGCTACACCTTC; cdr3_aa: CASSQPPNYGYTF
d_call: TRBD2; clone_size: few; j_call: TRBJ2-3; v_call: TRBV12-3/TRBV12-4; cdr3_nt: TGTGCCAGCAGCCAGACTAGCGGGGGGGCAGATACGCAGTATTTT; cdr3_aa: CASSQTSGGADTQYF
d_call: TRBD2; clone_size: many; j_call: TRBJ2-3; v_call: TRBV11-1; cdr3_nt: TGTGCCAGCAGCGAACACCTCGGACTAGCGGGCACAGATACGCAGTATTTT; cdr3_aa: CASSEHLGLAGTDTQYF
d_call: TRBD1; clone_size: few; j_call: TRBJ1-1; v_call: TRBV5-1; cdr3_nt: TGCGCCAGCAGCTGGATCGGGACAGGGGGCACTGAAGCTTTCTTT; cdr3_aa: CASSWIGTGGTEAFF
d_call: -; clone_size: many; j_call: TRBJ1-4; v_call: TRBV19; cdr3_nt: TGTGCCAGTAGTACTACTATGGGGGAAAAACTGTTTTTT; cdr3_aa: CASSTTMGEKLFF
d_call: -; clone_size: many; j_call: TRBJ2-3; v_call: TRBV7-2; cdr3_nt: TGTGCCAGCAGCCCCCAAAAGAGCACAGATACGCAGTATTTT; cdr3_aa: CASSPQKSTDTQYF
d_call: -; clone_size: few; j_call: TRBJ1-3; v_call: TRBV4-2; cdr3_nt: TGTGCCAGCAGCCTGACTACGTTGGCGGGGCCGTCTGGAAACACCATATATTTT; cdr3_aa: CASSLTTLAGPSGNTIYF
d_call: TRBD1; clone_size: -; j_call: TRBJ2-7; v_call: TRBV2; cdr3_nt: TGTGCCAGCAGTCTCGGACAGGGCCGCGCGTACTTC; cdr3_aa: CASSLGQGRAYF
d_call: -; clone_size: many; j_call: TRBJ2-7; v_call: TRBV20-1; cdr3_nt: TGCAGTGTTAAGAATGCTCGGAGTCCCTACGAGCAGTACTTC; cdr3_aa: CSVKNARSPYEQYF
d_call: -; clone_size: -; j_call: TRBJ2-6; v_call: TRBV20-1; cdr3_nt: TGCAGTGCTGAAGGGGTGGCTGGGGCCAACGTCCTGACTTTC; cdr3_aa: CSAEGVAGANVLTF
d_call: -; clone_size: many; j_call: TRBJ1-1; v_call: TRBV2; cdr3_nt: TGTGCCAGCAGTGAGTGGTGGCAGGCAGAAGCTTTCTTT; cdr3_aa: CASSEWWQAEAFF
d_call: -; clone_size: -; j_call: TRBJ1-2; v_call: TRBV19; cdr3_nt: TGTGCCAGTAGTATAAACAGGAACTATGGCTACACCTTC; cdr3_aa: CASSINRNYGYTF
d_call: TRBD1; clone_size: once; j_call: TRBJ1-3; v_call: TRBV5-1; cdr3_nt: TGCGCCGGCAGCTTGGCCGGGACAGGGGCCTCTGGAAACACCATATATTTT; cdr3_aa: CAGSLAGTGASGNTIYF
d_call: -; clone_size: -; j_call: TRBJ2-5; v_call: TRBV29-1; cdr3_nt: TGCAGCTCAGGAGGGGAAGAGACCCAGTACTTC; cdr3_aa: CSSGGEETQYF
d_call: TRBD1; clone_size: -; j_call: TRBJ1-5; v_call: TRBV19; cdr3_nt: TGTGCCAGTAGTATGGGGACAGGGGCCTCTAGCAATCAGCCCCAGCATTTT; cdr3_aa: CASSMGTGASSNQPQHF
d_call: TRBD1; clone_size: many; j_call: TRBJ1-6; v_call: TRBV10-3; cdr3_nt: TGTGCCACATACGACGGGACAGGGCTCTATAATTCACCCCTCCACTTT; cdr3_aa: CATYDGTGLYNSPLHF
d_call: -; clone_size: many; j_call: TRBJ1-5; v_call: TRBV19; cdr3_nt: TGTGCCAGTAGTCTCCGTGGGGGAGGGGCCTATCAGCCCCAGCATTTT; cdr3_aa: CASSLRGGGAYQPQHF
d_call: -; clone_size: -; j_call: TRBJ2-1; v_call: TRBV10-2; cdr3_nt: TGCGCCAGCAAGAGCTACAATGAGCAGTTCTTC; cdr3_aa: CASKSYNEQFF
d_call: -; clone_size: -; j_call: TRBJ1-1; v_call: TRBV11-2; cdr3_nt: TGTGCCAGCTTCCAAGGCAGGGGGAACACTGAAGCTTTCTTT; cdr3_aa: CASFQGRGNTEAFF
d_call: TRBD2; clone_size: -; j_call: TRBJ2-3; v_call: TRBV10-3; cdr3_nt: TGTGCCAGCAGTTACAGAGCGGGGCCCAAAGATACGCAGTATTTT; cdr3_aa: CASSYRAGPKDTQYF
d_call: -; clone_size: many; j_call: TRBJ1-2; v_call: TRBV9; cdr3_nt: TGTGCCAGCAGCGCTTCACAGGGATCGAGGGGCTACACCTTC; cdr3_aa: CASSASQGSRGYTF
d_call: TRBD2; clone_size: many; j_call: TRBJ2-3; v_call: TRBV19; cdr3_nt: TGTGCCAGTAGTAAGGACGGGGGAGGGTTCACAGATACGCAGTATTTT; cdr3_aa: CASSKDGGGFTDTQYF
d_call: -; clone_size: -; j_call: TRBJ1-6; v_call: TRBV5-3; cdr3_nt: TGTGCCAGCAGCTTGAGAGGACCCCTCCACTTT; cdr3_aa: CASSLRGPLHF
d_call: -; clone_size: -; j_call: TRBJ2-6; v_call: TRBV6-1; cdr3_nt: TGTGCCAGCAAAAGTGGAATTGGGTTATCTGGGGCCAACGTCCTGACTTTC; cdr3_aa: CASKSGIGLSGANVLTF
d_call: -; clone_size: many; j_call: TRBJ2-6; v_call: TRBV24-1; cdr3_nt: TGTGCCACCAGGGACACCCGCTCTGGGGCCAACGTCCTGACTTTC; cdr3_aa: CATRDTRSGANVLTF
d_call: -; clone_size: many; j_call: TRBJ1-3; v_call: TRBV7-9; cdr3_nt: TGTGCCAGCAGCGGGGACACGACTGGAAACACCATATATTTT; cdr3_aa: CASSGDTTGNTIYF
d_call: -; clone_size: many; j_call: TRBJ1-6; v_call: TRBV2; cdr3_nt: TGTGCCAGCAGTGAAGCAACGCCGAGAAATTCACCCCTCCACTTT; cdr3_aa: CASSEATPRNSPLHF
d_call: -; clone_size: -; j_call: TRBJ2-5; v_call: TRBV29-1; cdr3_nt: TGCAGCGTTGAAGATCTGGGGTGGCACACGGGGGAAGAGACCCAGTACTTC; cdr3_aa: CSVEDLGWHTGEETQYF
d_call: TRBD1; clone_size: -; j_call: TRBJ1-2; v_call: TRBV19; cdr3_nt: TGTGCCAGTAGTATAATCACAGGGGGCAGCTATGGCTACACCTTC; cdr3_aa: CASSIITGGSYGYTF
d_call: -; clone_size: -; j_call: TRBJ1-5; v_call: TRBV15; cdr3_nt: TGTGCCACCAGCAGAATCGGGGGAGGTCAGCCCCAGCATTTT; cdr3_aa: CATSRIGGGQPQHF
d_call: -; clone_size: few; j_call: TRBJ1-1; v_call: TRBV19; cdr3_nt: TGTGCCAGTCAACAGGGGAACACTGAAGCTTTCTTT; cdr3_aa: CASQQGNTEAFF
d_call: -; clone_size: many; j_call: TRBJ1-5; v_call: TRBV12-3/TRBV12-4; cdr3_nt: TGTGCCAGCAGTTTGGGACGCTACAATCAGCCCCAGCATTTT; cdr3_aa: CASSLGRYNQPQHF
d_call: -; clone_size: many; j_call: TRBJ2-1; v_call: TRBV24-1; cdr3_nt: TGTGCCACCAGTGATGCGGGACATAAACACAATGAGCAGTTCTTC; cdr3_aa: CATSDAGHKHNEQFF
d_call: -; clone_size: -; j_call: TRBJ1-1; v_call: TRBV7-9; cdr3_nt: TGTGCCAGCAGTTCCAACCGGGACAAGAACACTGAAGCTTTCTTT; cdr3_aa: CASSSNRDKNTEAFF
d_call: -; clone_size: many; j_call: TRBJ1-2; v_call: TRBV7-2; cdr3_nt: TGTGCCAGCAGCTTAGCGGCGGGGAACTATGGCTACACCTTC; cdr3_aa: CASSLAAGNYGYTF
d_call: -; clone_size: -; j_call: TRBJ1-1; v_call: TRBV10-3; cdr3_nt: TGTGCCATCTCACGGGACATGAACACTGAAGCTTTCTTT; cdr3_aa: CAISRDMNTEAFF